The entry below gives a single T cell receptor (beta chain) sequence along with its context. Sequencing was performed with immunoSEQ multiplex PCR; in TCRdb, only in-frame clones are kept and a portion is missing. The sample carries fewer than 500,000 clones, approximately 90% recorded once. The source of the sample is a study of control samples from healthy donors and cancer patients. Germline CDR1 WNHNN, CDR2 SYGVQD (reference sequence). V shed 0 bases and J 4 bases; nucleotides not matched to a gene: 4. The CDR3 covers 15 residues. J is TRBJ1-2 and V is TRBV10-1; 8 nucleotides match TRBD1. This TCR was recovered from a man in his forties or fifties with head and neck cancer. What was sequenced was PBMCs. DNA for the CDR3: TGCGCCAGCAGTGAGTCCGGGACAGGCCCCTATGGCTACACCTTC. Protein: CASSESGTGPYGYTF.